These T cell receptor beta chains were read from a single sample in a study of T cell responses to AZD1222 COVID-19 vaccine. Measured with immunoSEQ multiplex PCR; TCRdb has only the in-frame clones, and not every one. This sample yields 120,000 to 150,000 clones, of which more than 75% are seen a single time; less than 5.5% belongs to the top ten. This specimen was peripheral blood, taken on day 0 of AZD1222 vaccination. These receptors were obtained from an adult in good health. The CDR3 runs from the conserved cysteine through the conserved F or W. The D gene is left open where the match is weak. Some rows have no size entry. The others give once, few or many, or a class for an expanded clone.

D	V	J	size	DNA	CDR3
NA	TRBV6-4	TRBJ2-1	NA	TGTGCCAGCAGCCCTACTCCGGGCCAGAGTGAGCAGTTCTTC	CASSPTPGQSEQFF
NA	TRBV19	TRBJ2-7	NA	TGTGCCAGTAGTGAGGGCAGCTACGAGCAGTACTTC	CASSEGSYEQYF
NA	TRBV6-5	TRBJ1-2	NA	TGTGCCAGCAGCCCCAGGGCAGGGAACTATGGCTACACCTTC	CASSPRAGNYGYTF
NA	TRBV7-9	TRBJ1-5	NA	TGTGCCAGCAGCTTCTCAAATCAGCCCCAGCATTTT	CASSFSNQPQHF
TRBD2	TRBV4-2	TRBJ2-1	NA	TGTGCCAGCAGCCAAGGAGCTCCAGGTGGCGGGGGTTATTACAATGAGCAGTTCTTC	CASSQGAPGGGGYYNEQFF
TRBD1	TRBV2	TRBJ1-5	NA	TGTGCCAGCAGGATCGACAGGGGGCTAAGTCAGCCCCAGCATTTT	CASRIDRGLSQPQHF
NA	TRBV19	TRBJ1-3	few	TGTGCCAGTAGAGAGCTAACAGGGACGGGAAACACCATATATTTT	CASRELTGTGNTIYF
NA	TRBV6-5	TRBJ1-1	NA	TGTGCCAGCAGAGTAGAGAGGGTGGGCACTGAAGCTTTCTTT	CASRVERVGTEAFF
NA	TRBV6-2/TRBV6-3	TRBJ1-1	NA	TGTGCCAGCAGTTCCAGGGTAGGAACTGAAGCTTTCTTT	CASSSRVGTEAFF
NA	TRBV6-5	TRBJ1-2	NA	TGTGCCAGCAGTTACCACGGAGGGGGTGGCTATGGCTACACCTTC	CASSYHGGGGYGYTF
NA	TRBV5-3	TRBJ2-7	NA	TGTGCCAGAAGCTTGGGGCAGGGGACCCCCTACGAGCAGTACTTC	CARSLGQGTPYEQYF
TRBD2	TRBV4-1	TRBJ2-7	NA	TGCGCCAGCAGCCAAGACCGGACTAGCGTCTACGAGCAGTACTTC	CASSQDRTSVYEQYF
TRBD1	TRBV3-1/TRBV3-2	TRBJ1-1	NA	TGTGCCAGCAGTCTCCGGGACAGGGAGACTGAAGCTTTCTTT	CASSLRDRETEAFF
NA	TRBV7-2	TRBJ2-5	NA	TGTGCCAGCAGCCCCCCTGGCGCCCGGGAGACCCAGTACTTC	CASSPPGARETQYF
NA	TRBV28	TRBJ1-2	NA	TGTGCCAGCAGTTTTTGGTCGGAGAAGGACAGCTATGGCTACACCTTC	CASSFWSEKDSYGYTF
NA	TRBV9	TRBJ2-2	NA	TGTGCCAGCAGCGTTTCGACTGGGGGGGAGCTGTTTTTT	CASSVSTGGELFF
NA	TRBV3-1/TRBV3-2	TRBJ2-5	NA	TGTGCCAGCAGCCAAGAAAGCACCCCTGGGACCCAGTACTTC	CASSQESTPGTQYF
NA	TRBV14	TRBJ1-6	NA	TGTGCCAGCAGTCATTATAATTCACCCCTCCACTTT	CASSHYNSPLHF
TRBD2	TRBV7-9	TRBJ2-7	NA	TGTGCCAGCAGCTTAAAAAGCGGGAGAATCTACGAGCAGTACTTC	CASSLKSGRIYEQYF
NA	TRBV21-1	TRBJ2-5	NA	TGTGCCAGCAGCCCCCGGAGGGAGTGGAAAGAGACCCAGTACTTC	CASSPRREWKETQYF
NA	TRBV7-2	TRBJ1-4	NA	TGTGCCAGCAGCTCTCAGGGGAATAATGAAAAACTGTTTTTT	CASSSQGNNEKLFF
NA	TRBV9	TRBJ1-1	NA	TGTGCCAGCAGCCGGGCCTGGACGGGTTCTGAAGCTTTCTTT	CASSRAWTGSEAFF
TRBD1	TRBV18	TRBJ2-1	NA	TGTGCCAGCTCACCACGGACAGGTTTTTACAATGAGCAGTTCTTC	CASSPRTGFYNEQFF
TRBD2	TRBV4-2	TRBJ2-7	once	TGTGCCAGCAGCCACGACGGGAGGGGCGTCGACGAGCAGTACTTC	CASSHDGRGVDEQYF
TRBD1	TRBV7-3	TRBJ1-6	NA	TGTGCCAGCAGACATCAGGGGGCCTCCTATAATTCACCCCTCCACTTT	CASRHQGASYNSPLHF
NA	TRBV5-1	TRBJ2-5	NA	TGCGCCAGCAGCTTGGGGCCCACGGTCCAAGAGACCCAGTACTTC	CASSLGPTVQETQYF
TRBD1	TRBV29-1	TRBJ1-1	NA	TGCAGCGTTGATCGGCAGGGGGTGTGGAACACTGAAGCTTTCTTT	CSVDRQGVWNTEAFF
NA	TRBV14	TRBJ1-3	NA	TGTGCCAGCAGCCAACGCCAAAGAATCTCTGGAAACACCATATATTTT	CASSQRQRISGNTIYF
NA	TRBV7-9	TRBJ2-7	NA	TGTGCCAGCAGCGAGGGCAGGGTCCGCTACGAGCAGTACTTC	CASSEGRVRYEQYF
TRBD2	TRBV18	TRBJ2-2	NA	TGTGCCAGCTCAATTAGCGGGGGGACGAACACCGGGGAGCTGTTTTTT	CASSISGGTNTGELFF
NA	TRBV24-1	TRBJ1-2	NA	TGTGCCACCAGTGATAAGACAGGTAAACCCTATGGCTACACCTTC	CATSDKTGKPYGYTF
TRBD1	TRBV27	TRBJ2-7	NA	TGTGCCAGCGGGGAAGCCTGGACAGGGTCGCTGTACTTC	CASGEAWTGSLYF
NA	TRBV3-1/TRBV3-2	TRBJ2-7	NA	TGTGCCAGCAGCCAAGGGCAGCTCTCCTACGAGCAGTACTTC	CASSQGQLSYEQYF
NA	TRBV28	TRBJ1-2	NA	TGTGCCAGCTCTCGTGGAGGGACATATGGCTACACCTTC	CASSRGGTYGYTF
TRBD2	TRBV5-1	TRBJ2-3	once	TGCGCCAGCAGCTTGGGCGTAACGGGAGGGTTCACAGATACGCAGTATTTT	CASSLGVTGGFTDTQYF
NA	TRBV9	TRBJ1-4	NA	TGTGCCAGCAGCGCGGGACTGAGTAATGAAAAACTGTTTTTT	CASSAGLSNEKLFF
NA	TRBV5-6	TRBJ1-1	NA	TGTGCCAGCAGCACGACCAGTCACGGAGCTTTCTTT	CASSTTSHGAFF
NA	TRBV12-3/TRBV12-4	TRBJ1-2	NA	TGTGCCAGCAGTAACCCCAGGGGAGGCTACACCTTC	CASSNPRGGYTF
TRBD2	TRBV19	TRBJ2-2	NA	TGTGCCAGTAGTACGCGGGGGGCAAACACCGGGGAGCTGTTTTTT	CASSTRGANTGELFF
NA	TRBV14	TRBJ2-5	NA	TGTGCCAGCAGCCAAGTCCGTTCTGATCCAGGGGTTTACCAAGAGACCCAGTACTTC	CASSQVRSDPGVYQETQYF
TRBD1	TRBV5-1	TRBJ2-7	NA	TGCGCCAGCAGCTTGGACCCAACAGGGGGCGAGCAGTACTTC	CASSLDPTGGEQYF
NA	TRBV4-2	TRBJ2-5	NA	TGTGCCAGCAGCCAAAGGTACCGCCCTGAAGAGACCCAGTACTTC	CASSQRYRPEETQYF
NA	TRBV19	TRBJ1-3	NA	TGTGCCAGTACCGACGGACATTTCTCTGGAAACACCATATATTTT	CASTDGHFSGNTIYF
NA	TRBV7-9	TRBJ2-2	NA	TGTGCCAGCAGCCCCCCCAGTGAGCTGTTTTTT	CASSPPSELFF
NA	TRBV28	TRBJ2-1	NA	TGTGCCAGCAGTCCGGGACGGTCCTACAATGAGCAGTTCTTC	CASSPGRSYNEQFF
TRBD1	TRBV11-3	TRBJ1-2	NA	TGTGCCAGCAGCTTAGGAGGGGGCGGCTACACCTTC	CASSLGGGGYTF
NA	TRBV6-5	TRBJ1-6	NA	TGTGCCAGCAAGCCGGATAGCTCCTATAATTCACCCCTCCACTTT	CASKPDSSYNSPLHF
TRBD1	TRBV24-1	TRBJ1-4	NA	TGTGCCGGGGGACAGAATGAAAAACTGTTTTTT	CAGGQNEKLFF
NA	TRBV5-6	TRBJ1-1	once	TGTGCCAGCAGCTCGTCGGCGAACACTGAAGCTTTCTTT	CASSSSANTEAFF
NA	TRBV6-5	TRBJ1-4	NA	TGTGCCAGCATAGGAGGCCAAAACAGACTGTTTTTT	CASIGGQNRLFF
NA	TRBV27	TRBJ1-4	NA	TGTGCCAGCAGTTTAAGAGGACGCCCTAATGAAAAACTGTTTTTT	CASSLRGRPNEKLFF
NA	TRBV7-2	TRBJ2-3	NA	TGTGCCAGCAGCTTAGGAGCCAATACGCAGTATTTT	CASSLGANTQYF
NA	TRBV3-1/TRBV3-2	TRBJ1-1	NA	TGTGCCAGCAGCCAAGCGGCACGGCCGAACACTGAAGCTTTCTTT	CASSQAARPNTEAFF
NA	TRBV24-1	TRBJ2-5	NA	TGTGCCACCAGTGAAGTCGGGCAAGGGTGGGAGACCCAGTACTTC	CATSEVGQGWETQYF
NA	TRBV19	TRBJ1-1	NA	TGTGCCAGTAGTACTGGGGGGAGAGAGACTGAAGCTTTCTTT	CASSTGGRETEAFF
NA	TRBV9	TRBJ2-4	NA	TGTGCCAGCAGCGTAGGAGCCAAAAACATTCAGTACTTC	CASSVGAKNIQYF
NA	TRBV18	TRBJ1-2	once	TGTGCCAGCTCACCAGAGTCCGACAGTGGCTACACCTTC	CASSPESDSGYTF
NA	TRBV6-2/TRBV6-3	TRBJ1-5	NA	TGTGCCAGCAGTTACTCGGGACCAGGACAGCCCCAGCATTTT	CASSYSGPGQPQHF
NA	TRBV4-3	TRBJ1-2	NA	TGCGCCAGCAGCCAAGATACATACTATGGCTACACCTTC	CASSQDTYYGYTF
NA	TRBV13	TRBJ2-2	NA	TGTGCCAGCAGCGCCCCAACGAACACCGGGGAGCTGTTTTTT	CASSAPTNTGELFF